This is a list of T cell receptor beta chains from one sample in a study of blood T cell repertoires in COVID-19. Some clones are missing from TCRdb's copy, which holds only in-frame ones; the method was immunoSEQ multiplex PCR. The profile covers some 370,000 clones, with around 92% appearing a single time and approximately 1.2% taken by the ten largest. Sequencing input: peripheral blood. The receptors derive from a man aged 35-49 years with acute or convalescent COVID-19. Both conserved end residues are part of each CDR3. Each record gives: clone size, J gene, D gene, V gene, CDR3 DNA, CDR3 protein. A D gene is named only where the DNA matches it firmly. Size tells how often a clone was seen (once, few, many) or the class of an expanded clone, and some rows leave it out.

.,TRBJ2-7,TRBD1,TRBV19,TGTGCCAGTAGTCCAGGACAGGGGTACTACGAGCAGTACTTC,CASSPGQGYYEQYF
.,TRBJ1-5,.,TRBV6-2/TRBV6-3,TGTGCCAGCAGTTACTTAGCCATTCAGCCCCAGCATTTT,CASSYLAIQPQHF
.,TRBJ1-2,.,TRBV21-1,TGTGCCAGCAGCAAAGGTTCGACACGCTATAACTATGGCTACACCTTC,CASSKGSTRYNYGYTF
.,TRBJ2-3,.,TRBV7-6,TGTGCCAGCAGCTTATCAGGGAAAGATACGCAGTATTTT,CASSLSGKDTQYF
.,TRBJ1-1,TRBD1,TRBV25-1,TGTGCCAGCGGGACAGGGGGAGGTGACACTGAAGCTTTCTTT,CASGTGGGDTEAFF
.,TRBJ1-2,.,TRBV10-3,TGTGCCATCAGTGCCCGGACAGAGAACTATGGCTACACCTTC,CAISARTENYGYTF
once,TRBJ1-1,.,TRBV27,TGTGCCAGCAGTTCGACAGTATTCACTGAAGCTTTCTTT,CASSSTVFTEAFF
.,TRBJ1-4,TRBD1,TRBV11-2,TGTGCCAGCAGCTTACGCGGGACAGGGGAAAAACTGTTTTTT,CASSLRGTGEKLFF
.,TRBJ1-3,.,TRBV13,TGTGCCAGCAGCCCGGGGACGGGACTTGGAAACACCATATATTTT,CASSPGTGLGNTIYF
.,TRBJ2-7,.,TRBV15,TGTGCCACCAGCTCGAACGGGGGATACGAGCAGTACTTC,CATSSNGGYEQYF
.,TRBJ2-5,TRBD1,TRBV7-2,TGTGCCAGCAGGTTCAGGGGGACCGTCCAAGAGACCCAGTACTTC,CASRFRGTVQETQYF
.,TRBJ1-6,TRBD1,TRBV12-3/TRBV12-4,TGTGCCAGCAGTTTTACAGGGGTCTCACCCCTCCACTTT,CASSFTGVSPLHF
.,TRBJ1-1,.,TRBV2,TGTGCCAGCAGACAGGGGAACACTGAAGCTTTCTTT,CASRQGNTEAFF
.,TRBJ1-1,.,TRBV7-9,TGTGCCAGCAGTCAACAGGGGAACACTGAAGCTTTCTTT,CASSQQGNTEAFF
.,TRBJ2-2,TRBD1,TRBV27,TGTGCCAGCAGGCCCAACGTTGGACAGGGGGCTGTCGGGGAGCTGTTTTTT,CASRPNVGQGAVGELFF
.,TRBJ2-1,.,TRBV6-5,TGTGCCAGCAAAGCCCCCCCTACTATAAATGAGCAGTTCTTC,CASKAPPTINEQFF
.,TRBJ2-3,.,TRBV24-1,TGTGCCACCAGTGATTTGCGGGGAAAGGCCAGAGATACGCAGTATTTT,CATSDLRGKARDTQYF
.,TRBJ2-6,.,TRBV18,TGTGCCAGCTCAAGCGCCAAGGTCTCTGGGGCCAACGTCCTGACTTTC,CASSSAKVSGANVLTF
.,TRBJ1-2,.,TRBV4-3,TGCGCCAGCAGCCAACTTGTTCGGGACTATGGCTACACCTTC,CASSQLVRDYGYTF
.,TRBJ2-1,TRBD1,TRBV12-5,TGTGCTAGTGCCAAAGGACAGGGATCGGCTGGTGAGCAGTTCTTC,CASAKGQGSAGEQFF
.,TRBJ1-1,TRBD1,TRBV11-3,TGTGCCAGCAGCTCCCAGGGGGCGGCCACTGAAGCTTTCTTT,CASSSQGAATEAFF
.,TRBJ1-5,TRBD1,TRBV7-3,TGTGCCAGCAGCCAAACAGGGGACGGCAATCAGCCCCAGCATTTT,CASSQTGDGNQPQHF
few,TRBJ2-3,TRBD1,TRBV15,TGTGCCACCAGCACCGAGGACAGGGCGTATTCTACAGATACGCAGTATTTT,CATSTEDRAYSTDTQYF
.,TRBJ1-2,.,TRBV14,TGTGCCAGCAGCCAAGCTAGGGGTGGACCTTATGGCTACACCTTC,CASSQARGGPYGYTF
.,TRBJ2-2,TRBD2,TRBV5-1,TGCGCCAGCAGCTTTTTAGCGGGAGGGCCGGTCGGGGAGCTGTTTTTT,CASSFLAGGPVGELFF
.,TRBJ1-1,.,TRBV5-1,TGCGCCAGCAGCTTGTGGGAGGGGCGGAACACTGAAGCTTTCTTT,CASSLWEGRNTEAFF
.,TRBJ1-5,TRBD1,TRBV6-2/TRBV6-3,TGTGCCAGCAGTACTCCCTACAGGGGGGGCAATCAGCCCCAGCATTTT,CASSTPYRGGNQPQHF
.,TRBJ2-1,TRBD2,TRBV10-1,TGCGCCAGCAGTGCCCGGACTAGCGGAAACAATGAGCAGTTCTTC,CASSARTSGNNEQFF
once,TRBJ1-5,.,TRBV6-5,TGTGCCAGCTCGGGACAAACCCTAGAAATCATGGCCCAGCATTTT,CASSGQTLEIMAQHF
.,TRBJ1-2,TRBD1,TRBV7-2,TGTGCCAGCAGCTCAGGCCCGGACAGGGTGCTAGGATTC,CASSSGPDRVLGF
.,TRBJ2-5,TRBD2,TRBV6-5,TGTGCCAGCAGCCGACTAGCGGGAGGGCAAGAGACCCAGTACTTC,CASSRLAGGQETQYF
.,TRBJ1-6,TRBD1,TRBV3-1/TRBV3-2,TGTGCCAGCAGCCTAATAGGGGGCGCGCCCCAGAATTCACCCCTCCACTTT,CASSLIGGAPQNSPLHF
.,TRBJ1-2,TRBD1,TRBV12-3/TRBV12-4,TGTGCCAGCAGTCCTACAGGGGGACGCGGCTACACCTTC,CASSPTGGRGYTF
.,TRBJ1-4,.,TRBV19,TGTGCCAGTAGCTTCAGGGACTTGGGCTATGCAACTAATGAAAAACTGTTTTTT,CASSFRDLGYATNEKLFF
.,TRBJ1-5,.,TRBV28,TGTGCCAGCAGACGCAGGGGTTATAGCAATCAGCCCCAGCATTTT,CASRRRGYSNQPQHF
.,TRBJ2-1,TRBD1,TRBV5-1,TGCGCCAGCAGCTTTCCAGGACAGGGGGCTTACAATGAGCAGTTCTTC,CASSFPGQGAYNEQFF
.,TRBJ2-5,TRBD2,TRBV15,TGTGCCACCAGCAGACTCCTAGCGGGGCGGGGTAAGACCCAGTACTTC,CATSRLLAGRGKTQYF
few,TRBJ2-1,TRBD1,TRBV27,TGTGCCAGCAGTTTATGGGGGGGGACAGGGGAAGGCAATGAGCAGTTCTTC,CASSLWGGTGEGNEQFF
.,TRBJ2-7,TRBD1,TRBV10-3,TGTGCCACTACCACAGGGGGGATTTCCTACGAGCAGTACTTC,CATTTGGISYEQYF
.,TRBJ1-1,.,TRBV7-9,TGTGCCAGCAGTTACGGACAGCACACTGAAGCTTTCTTT,CASSYGQHTEAFF
.,TRBJ2-7,.,TRBV24-1,TGTGCCACCAGCGATGGTGGGGGCATGTCCTACGAGCAGTACTTC,CATSDGGGMSYEQYF
.,TRBJ2-2,TRBD2,TRBV30,TGTGCCTGGAGTCGACTAGCGGGAATCACCGGGGAGCTGTTTTTT,CAWSRLAGITGELFF
.,TRBJ2-7,TRBD2,TRBV5-4,TGTGCCAGCAGCCCCGGACTAGCGGGAGTCGAGCAGTACTTC,CASSPGLAGVEQYF
.,TRBJ1-5,.,TRBV27,TGTGCCAGCAGTTTAAGGGCAGGGCATCAGCCCCAGCATTTT,CASSLRAGHQPQHF
.,TRBJ1-4,.,TRBV5-4,TGTGCCAGCAGCTTAATGGGTGGGGAGAATGAAAAACTGTTTTTT,CASSLMGGENEKLFF
.,TRBJ2-7,TRBD2,TRBV6-6,TGTGCCAGCAGTTACCTGGCGGGGGTAAACTACGAGCAGTACTTC,CASSYLAGVNYEQYF
.,TRBJ1-5,.,TRBV30,TGTGCCTGGAGTGTAGGGGCGGCTAGCAATCAGCCCCAGCATTTT,CAWSVGAASNQPQHF
once,TRBJ1-5,.,TRBV7-6,TGTGCCAGCAGCCCGGGGAGCAGCAATCAGCCCCAGCATTTT,CASSPGSSNQPQHF
once,TRBJ1-1,.,TRBV10-3,TGTGCCATTCGTACGGGCACTGAAGCTTTCTTT,CAIRTGTEAFF
few,TRBJ2-6,TRBD2,TRBV6-4,TGTGCCAGCAGTGACCGGGGGGACCCTTGGGGGGCCAACGTCCTGACTTTC,CASSDRGDPWGANVLTF
.,TRBJ2-5,TRBD1,TRBV13,TGTGCCAGCAGCTCGACGATGGACAGGGAAGAGACCCAGTACTTC,CASSSTMDREETQYF
.,TRBJ1-1,TRBD1,TRBV23-1,TGCGCCAGCAGTCAATCTTGGACAGGGGGCACTGAAGCTTTCTTT,CASSQSWTGGTEAFF
.,TRBJ1-6,.,TRBV6-5,TGTGCCAGCAACCTGACAAGCGGGTCACCCCTCCACTTT,CASNLTSGSPLHF